The 21 T cell receptor beta chains below were found in one sample sequenced in a study of cytomegalovirus exposure and HLA in healthy donors. Using immunoSEQ multiplex PCR, the repertoire was profiled, and TCRdb retains in-frame clones only, with some absent. The sample has over 75,000 clones, approximately 91% seen once. Input material: PBMCs. Receptors originate from a man aged 25 to 40 in good health and CMV-seronegative.

V gene TRBV5-1 combines with J gene TRBJ2-1; D may be TRBD2 (6 bases). This CDR3 has 14 residues. Trimming took off 0 bases at V and 8 bases at J, with 12 bases between the two ends. Germline V gene data show CDR1 as SGHRS and CDR2 as YFSETQ. CDR3 protein: CASSLGTGEDEQFF. Written as DNA, the CDR3 is TGCGCCAGCAGCTTGGGGACGGGGGAGGATGAGCAGTTCTTC.

The V and J genes are TRBV14 and TRBJ2-1; D is possibly TRBD1 (5 bases). This CDR3 spans 14 amino acids. V dropped 2 bases and J dropped 4 bases, with 9 bases sitting between them. Germline CDR1 reads SGHDN; CDR2 reads FVKESK. CDR3 DNA: TGTGCCAGCAGCCAATGGGGCGGTTACAATGAGCAGTTCTTC. It encodes CASSQWGGYNEQFF.

The chain combines TRBV5-1 with TRBJ2-3; TRBD2 aligns across 8 bases. The ends lost 0 bases at V and 4 bases at J; junction bases unmatched: 4. Germline V gene lookup returns CDR1 SGHRS and CDR2 YFSETQ. The CDR3 loop spans 15 amino acids. DNA for the CDR3: TGCGCCAGCAGCTTGGTTTCGGGAGGGCCAGATACGCAGTATTTT. This translates into CASSLVSGGPDTQYF.

V is TRBV6-6 and J is TRBJ2-2; D unresolved. Trimming removed 6 bases from V and 1 base from J, with 3 bases in between. CDR3 length: 12 amino acids. CDR1 and CDR2 (germline): MNHNY, SVGAGI (reference sequence). This chain's CDR3 is CASRQNTGELFF. The CDR3 DNA is TGTGCCAGCAGACAGAACACCGGGGAGCTGTTTTTT.

The chain has TRBV6-5 and TRBJ2-1; D unclear. This CDR3 region has 15 residues. Deletions cut 0 bases from V and 9 bases from J, with 15 bases between. Germline V gives CDR1 MNHEY, CDR2 SVGAGI. The CDR3 nucleotides read TGTGCCAGCAGTTACTCAAACCCACCTCCGGGTGAGCAGTTCTTC. Translation gives CASSYSNPPPGEQFF.

The chain carries TRBV13 and TRBJ2-7, with 7 bases fitting TRBD1. The CDR3 has 15 residues. Germline-derived CDR1 and CDR2 are PRHDT and FYEKMQ (reference sequence). V shed 5 bases, J shed 3 bases, and the junction held 10 bases outside the gene matches. CDR3 in DNA: TGTGCCAGCAGCGGCTCCGGGACAGAAAGCTACGAGCAGTACTTC. Translating gives CASSGSGTESYEQYF.

The chain joins TRBV27 to TRBJ2-3; D is perhaps TRBD1 (6 bases). CDR1 is MNHEY, CDR2 SMNVEV, per germline (reference sequence). CDR3 length equals 14 residues. Trimming took 5 bases from V and 4 from J, leaving 13 bases between them. The CDR3 bases are TGTGCCAGCAGTCTCAACAGGGTTTCAGATACGCAGTATTTT. Protein product: CASSLNRVSDTQYF.

The genes are TRBV11-2 and TRBJ2-3; 8 positions agree with TRBD1. The CDR3 is 17 residues long. Germline V gene lookup returns CDR1 SGHAT and CDR2 FQNNGV. With 1 base clipped from V and 6 bases from J, the junction kept 12 bases outside the gene matches. In DNA form, the CDR3 reads TGTGCCAGCAGCTTAGGGCGACAGGGGATGACGTGGGATACGCAGTATTTT. Amino acids: CASSLGRQGMTWDTQYF. Supplemented by reference TRBV11-2 and TRBJ2-3, the full variable domain reads EAGVAQSPRYKIIEKRQSVAFWCNPISGHATLYWYQQILGQGPKLLIQFQNNGVVDDSQLPKDRFSAERLKGVDSTLKIQPAKLEDSAVYLCASSLGRQGMTWDTQYFGPGTRLTVL.

The J gene is TRBJ2-1, the V gene TRBV10-2, with D perhaps matching TRBD2 (5 bases). With 7 bases removed from V and 0 bases from J, the gap between germline ends came to 10 bases. Germline-derived CDR1 and CDR2 are WSHSY and SAAADI. The CDR3 extends over 14 amino acids. CDR3 bases: TGCGCCAGCATTTCGGGGATCTCCTACAATGAGCAGTTCTTC. As protein: CASISGISYNEQFF.

The chain uses TRBV14 and TRBJ2-2; D may be TRBD2 (5 bases). The length of the CDR3 is 14 residues. V was pared by 1 base and J by 6 bases, with 9 bases between. Per germline, CDR1 SGHDN and CDR2 FVKESK. CDR3 in amino acids: CASSQVSAAGELFF. DNA for the CDR3: TGTGCCAGCAGCCAAGTTAGCGCCGCCGGGGAGCTGTTTTTT.

The gene calls are TRBV19 and TRBJ1-1; D remains unclear. Germline V lookup: CDR1 LNHDA, CDR2 SQIVND (reference sequence). The CDR3 is made up of 12 amino acids. Trimming cost V 5 bases and J 6 bases, with 10 bases left between them. The chain's CDR3 is CASSALGSEAFF. In DNA, the CDR3 is TGTGCCAGTAGTGCACTAGGTTCTGAAGCTTTCTTT.

This chain uses TRBV29-1 with TRBJ2-5; TRBD2 matches 13 bases. V dropped 4 bases and J dropped 2; count of bases not matched to a gene: 4. The CDR3 is 15 amino acids. Per germline, CDR1 SQVTM and CDR2 ANQGSEA. This chain's CDR3 is CSVVPGLAGQETQYF. The CDR3 region has the DNA TGCAGCGTTGTACCGGGACTAGCGGGACAAGAGACCCAGTACTTC. The full variable domain, rest sourced from reference TRBV29-1 and TRBJ2-5, is SAVISQKPSRDICQRGTSLTIQCQVDSQVTMMFWYRQQPGQSLTLIATANQGSEATYESGFVIDKFPISRPNLTFSTLTVSNMSPEDSSIYLCSVVPGLAGQETQYFGPGTRLLVL.

The chain joins TRBV2 to TRBJ2-1; D is undetermined. The CDR3 is 14 residues long. V dropped 10 bases and J dropped 5 bases, with 18 bases sitting between them. Germline V gives CDR1 SNHLY, CDR2 FYNNEI. CDR3 residues: CATHSQAANNEQFF. The CDR3 DNA is TGTGCCACACACAGTCAAGCCGCCAACAATGAGCAGTTCTTC.

The chain has TRBV19 and TRBJ2-5, with 8 bases identical to TRBD2. V lost 1 base to trimming and J lost 2 bases; unmatched junction nucleotides: 3. CDR1 LNHDA and CDR2 SQIVND come from the germline V gene (reference sequence). The CDR3 length is 15 residues. For the CDR3, the DNA is TGTGCCAGTAGTATAGGCGGGGGGACGCAAGAGACCCAGTACTTC. Amino acid sequence: CASSIGGGTQETQYF.

V usage is TRBV19 and J usage is TRBJ2-1; 12 bases map to TRBD2. V dropped 7 bases and J dropped 10; count of bases not matched to a gene: 11. CDR1 is LNHDA and CDR2 is SQIVND in the germline V gene (reference sequence). This CDR3 region has 15 residues. The CDR3, as DNA: TGTGCCAGTATTCGGTGGACTAGCGGGAAGTTGGAGCAGTTCTTC. As protein: CASIRWTSGKLEQFF.

V usage is TRBV7-6 and J usage is TRBJ2-7; tentative D call: TRBD1 (5 bases). V gave up 1 base and J gave up 5 bases, with 12 bases separating them. CDR1 SGHVS and CDR2 FNYEAQ come from the germline V gene. The CDR3 runs 14 residues. CDR3 in amino acids: CASSLGRRGDEQYF. Written as DNA, the CDR3 is TGTGCCAGCAGCTTAGGGCGAAGGGGTGACGAGCAGTACTTC.

This clone has just one count. V is TRBV19 and J is TRBJ1-4, with D unclear. The V gene's germline CDR1 is LNHDA and CDR2 SQIVND (reference sequence). This CDR3 is built from 15 residues. Trimming removed 5 bases at V and 7 bases at J, with 17 bases between. CDR3 coding DNA: TGTGCCAGTAGTTCACGGCCCTTTGGAGGTGAAAAACTGTTTTTT. Protein product: CASSSRPFGGEKLFF.

The V gene is TRBV5-1, the J gene TRBJ2-3; no clear D gene. The CDR3 length is 15 residues. The V and J ends lost 0 bases and 1 base respectively, with 9 bases between them. The germline CDR1 and CDR2 sequences are SGHRS and YFSETQ. The CDR3 nucleotides read TGCGCCAGCAGCTTGGCCCTCCGCGGCACAGATACGCAGTATTTT. It is translated as CASSLALRGTDTQYF. The full variable domain, its missing parts supplied by reference TRBV5-1 and TRBJ2-3, is KAGVTQTPRYLIKTRGQQVTLSCSPISGHRSVSWYQQTPGQGLQFLFEYFSETQRNKGNFPGRFSGRQFSNSRSEMNVSTLELGDSALYLCASSLALRGTDTQYFGPGTRLTVL.

The table lists this clone with a few counts. The rearrangement joins TRBV27 to TRBJ2-7, with D perhaps TRBD1 (5 bases). CDR1 is MNHEY, CDR2 SMNVEV, per germline (reference sequence). The germline V and J ends were trimmed by 5 bases and 7 bases, with 9 bases remaining between them. CDR3 length: 11 residues. DNA for the CDR3: TGTGCCAGCAGTGGACATCTGGAGCAGTACTTC. It translates to CASSGHLEQYF.

This clone was seen just once. The rearrangement uses TRBV27 and TRBJ2-5; D possibly corresponds to TRBD1 (6 bases). Germline values: CDR1 MNHEY, CDR2 SMNVEV (reference sequence). The CDR3 totals 16 residues. Trimming pared 5 bases from V and 5 bases from J, leaving 21 bases between. The CDR3 here is CASSPRRTVDGETQYF. The CDR3 DNA reads TGTGCCAGCAGTCCCAGACGGACAGTCGACGGGGAGACCCAGTACTTC.

The chain links TRBV10-1 to TRBJ2-7; perhaps TRBD1 as D (6 bases). V was pared by 6 bases and J by 3 bases, with 12 bases between. The CDR3 length is 13 residues. Germline V gene sequence: CDR1 WNHNN, CDR2 SYGVQD (reference sequence). CDR3 residues: CASSLGTHYEQYF. The DNA of the CDR3 is TGCGCCAGCAGCCTCGGGACACACTACGAGCAGTACTTC.